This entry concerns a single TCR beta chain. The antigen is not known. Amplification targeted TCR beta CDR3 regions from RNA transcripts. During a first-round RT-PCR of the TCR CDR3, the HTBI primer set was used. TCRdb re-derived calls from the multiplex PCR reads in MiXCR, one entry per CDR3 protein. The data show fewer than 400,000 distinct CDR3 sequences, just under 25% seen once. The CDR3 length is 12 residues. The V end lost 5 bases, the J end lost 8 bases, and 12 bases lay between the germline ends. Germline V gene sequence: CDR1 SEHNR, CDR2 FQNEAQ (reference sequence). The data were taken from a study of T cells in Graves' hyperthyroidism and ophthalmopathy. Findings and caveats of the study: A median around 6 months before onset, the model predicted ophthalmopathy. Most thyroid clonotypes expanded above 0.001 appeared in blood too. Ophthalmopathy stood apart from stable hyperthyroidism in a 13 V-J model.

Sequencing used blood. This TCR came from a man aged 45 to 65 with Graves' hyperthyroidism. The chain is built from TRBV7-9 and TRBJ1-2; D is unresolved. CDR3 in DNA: TGTGCCAGCAGCCCGGATTTGTCGGGCTACACCTTC. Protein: CASSPDLSGYTF.